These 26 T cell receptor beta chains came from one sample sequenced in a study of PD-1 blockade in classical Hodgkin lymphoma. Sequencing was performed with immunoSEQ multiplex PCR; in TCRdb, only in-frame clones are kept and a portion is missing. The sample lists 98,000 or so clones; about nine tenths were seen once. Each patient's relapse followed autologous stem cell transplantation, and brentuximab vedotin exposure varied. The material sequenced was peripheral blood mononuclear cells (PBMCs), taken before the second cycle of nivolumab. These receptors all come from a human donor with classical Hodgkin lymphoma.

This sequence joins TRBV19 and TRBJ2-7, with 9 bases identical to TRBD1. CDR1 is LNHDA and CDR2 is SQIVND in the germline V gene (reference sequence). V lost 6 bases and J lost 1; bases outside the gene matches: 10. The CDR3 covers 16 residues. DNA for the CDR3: TGTGCCAGTAGCTCCTCGGAAGGGACAGGGTCCTACGAGCAGTACTTC. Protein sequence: CASSSSEGTGSYEQYF.

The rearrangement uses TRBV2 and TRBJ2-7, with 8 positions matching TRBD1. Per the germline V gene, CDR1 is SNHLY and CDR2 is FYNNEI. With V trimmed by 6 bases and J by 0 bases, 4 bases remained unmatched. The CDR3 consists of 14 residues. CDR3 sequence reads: CASRSTGASYEQYF. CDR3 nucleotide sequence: TGTGCCAGCAGGTCGACAGGGGCCTCCTACGAGCAGTACTTC.

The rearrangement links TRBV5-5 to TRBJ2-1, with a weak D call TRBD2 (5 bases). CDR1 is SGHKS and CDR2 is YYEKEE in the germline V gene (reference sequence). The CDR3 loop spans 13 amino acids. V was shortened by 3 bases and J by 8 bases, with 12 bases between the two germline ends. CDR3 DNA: TGTGCCAGCAGCTGGAGAGGGCGCGATGAGCAGTTCTTC. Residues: CASSWRGRDEQFF.

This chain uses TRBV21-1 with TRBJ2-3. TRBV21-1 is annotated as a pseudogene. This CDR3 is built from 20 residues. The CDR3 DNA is TGTGCCAGCAGCAAACCTTGTATGGGGGAGAGGCGCCATATCACAGATACGCAGTATTTT. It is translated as CASSKPCMGERRHITDTQYF.

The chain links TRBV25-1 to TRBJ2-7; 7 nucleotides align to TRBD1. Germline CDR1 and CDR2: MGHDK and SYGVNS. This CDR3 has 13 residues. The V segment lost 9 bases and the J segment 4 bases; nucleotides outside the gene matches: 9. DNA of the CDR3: TGTGCCAGTGCCCGGACAGGAGAATACGAGCAGTACTTC. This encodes CASARTGEYEQYF.

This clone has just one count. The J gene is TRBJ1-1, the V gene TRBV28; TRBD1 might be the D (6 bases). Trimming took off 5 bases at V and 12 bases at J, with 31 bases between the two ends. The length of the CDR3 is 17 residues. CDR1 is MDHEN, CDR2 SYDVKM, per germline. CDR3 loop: CASSPQVGGPSPIGSFF. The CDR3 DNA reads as TGTGCCAGCAGTCCCCAAGTGGGGGGCCCATCCCCAATAGGGTCTTTCTTT.

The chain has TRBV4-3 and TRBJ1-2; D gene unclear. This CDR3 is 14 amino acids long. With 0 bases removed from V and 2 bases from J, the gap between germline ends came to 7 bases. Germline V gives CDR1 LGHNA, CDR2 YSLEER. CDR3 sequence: CASSQDRTNYGYTF. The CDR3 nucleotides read TGCGCCAGCAGCCAAGATCGGACGAACTATGGCTACACCTTC.

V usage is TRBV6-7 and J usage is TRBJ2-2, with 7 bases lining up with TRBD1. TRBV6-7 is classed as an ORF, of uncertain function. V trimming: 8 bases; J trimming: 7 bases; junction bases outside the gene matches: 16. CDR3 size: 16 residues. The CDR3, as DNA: TGTGCCAGCGAGGGGAATAATAGGGGGCATGTCGGGGAGCTGTTTTTT. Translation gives CASEGNNRGHVGELFF.

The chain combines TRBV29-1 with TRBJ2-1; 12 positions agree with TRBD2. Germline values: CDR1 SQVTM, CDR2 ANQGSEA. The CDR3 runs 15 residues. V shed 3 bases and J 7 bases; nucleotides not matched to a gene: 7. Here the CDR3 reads CSVDALAGGGNEQFF. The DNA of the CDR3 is TGCAGCGTTGATGCCCTAGCGGGAGGGGGGAATGAGCAGTTCTTC.

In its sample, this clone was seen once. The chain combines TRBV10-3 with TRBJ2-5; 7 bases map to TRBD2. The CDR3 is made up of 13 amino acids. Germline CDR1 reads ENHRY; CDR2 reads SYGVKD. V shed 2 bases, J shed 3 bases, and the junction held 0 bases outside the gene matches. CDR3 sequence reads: CAISEGLEETQYF. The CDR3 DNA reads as TGTGCCATCAGTGAGGGACTAGAAGAGACCCAGTACTTC.

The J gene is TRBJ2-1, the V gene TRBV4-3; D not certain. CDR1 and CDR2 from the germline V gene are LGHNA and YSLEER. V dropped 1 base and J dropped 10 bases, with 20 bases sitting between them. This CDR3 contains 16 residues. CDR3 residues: CASSQVTAGRLREQFF. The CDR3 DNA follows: TGCGCCAGCAGCCAAGTAACTGCTGGCCGACTTAGAGAGCAGTTCTTC.

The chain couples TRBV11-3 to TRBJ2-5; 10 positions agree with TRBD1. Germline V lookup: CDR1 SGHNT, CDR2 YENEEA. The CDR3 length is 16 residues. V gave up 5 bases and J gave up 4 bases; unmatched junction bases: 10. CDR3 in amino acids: CASSAGTGAIVETQYF. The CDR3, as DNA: TGTGCCAGCAGCGCAGGGACAGGGGCTATCGTAGAGACCCAGTACTTC.

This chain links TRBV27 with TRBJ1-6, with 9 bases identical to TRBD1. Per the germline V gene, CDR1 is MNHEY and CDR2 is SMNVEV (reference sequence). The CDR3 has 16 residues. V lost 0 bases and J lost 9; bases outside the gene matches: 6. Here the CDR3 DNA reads TGTGCCAGCAGTTTATCAGGACAGGGGTCTGGTTCACCCCTCCACTTT. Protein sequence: CASSLSGQGSGSPLHF.

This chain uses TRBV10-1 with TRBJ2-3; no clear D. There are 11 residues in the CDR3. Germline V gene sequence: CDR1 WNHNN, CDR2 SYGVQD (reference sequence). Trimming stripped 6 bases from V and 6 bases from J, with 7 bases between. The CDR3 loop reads CASRILDTQYF. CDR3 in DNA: TGCGCCAGCAGGATCCTGGATACGCAGTATTTT.

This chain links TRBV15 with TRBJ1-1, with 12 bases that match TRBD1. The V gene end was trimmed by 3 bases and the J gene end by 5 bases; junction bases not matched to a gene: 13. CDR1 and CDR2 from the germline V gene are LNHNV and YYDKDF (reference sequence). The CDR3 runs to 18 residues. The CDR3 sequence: CATSRDGTGGGRLTEAFF. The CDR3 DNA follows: TGTGCCACCAGCAGGGATGGGACAGGGGGCGGAAGACTAACTGAAGCTTTCTTT. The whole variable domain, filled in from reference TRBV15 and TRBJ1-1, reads DAMVIQNPRYQVTQFGKPVTLSCSQTLNHNVMYWYQQKSSQAPKLLFHYYDKDFNNEADTPDNFQSRRPNTSFCFLDIRSPGLGDTAMYLCATSRDGTGGGRLTEAFFGQGTRLTVV.

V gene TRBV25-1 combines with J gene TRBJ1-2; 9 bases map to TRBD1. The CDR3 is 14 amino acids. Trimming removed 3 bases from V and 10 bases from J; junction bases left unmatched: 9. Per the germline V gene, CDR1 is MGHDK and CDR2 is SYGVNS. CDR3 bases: TGTGCCAGCAGTGATACAGGGGGCGACGGCGTCTACACCTTC. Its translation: CASSDTGGDGVYTF.

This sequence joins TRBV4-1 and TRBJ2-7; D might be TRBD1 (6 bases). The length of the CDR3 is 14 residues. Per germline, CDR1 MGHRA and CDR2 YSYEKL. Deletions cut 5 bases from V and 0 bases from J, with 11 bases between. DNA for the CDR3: TGCGCCAGCAGCTCAGGGGAGAGCTCCTACGAGCAGTACTTC. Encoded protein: CASSSGESSYEQYF.

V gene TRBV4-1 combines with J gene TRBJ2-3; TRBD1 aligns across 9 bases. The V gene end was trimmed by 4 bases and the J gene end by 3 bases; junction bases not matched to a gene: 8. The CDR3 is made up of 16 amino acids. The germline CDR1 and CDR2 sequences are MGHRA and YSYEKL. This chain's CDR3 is CASSPRDRVLTDTQYF. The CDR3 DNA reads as TGCGCCAGCAGCCCCCGGGACAGGGTTTTAACAGATACGCAGTATTTT.

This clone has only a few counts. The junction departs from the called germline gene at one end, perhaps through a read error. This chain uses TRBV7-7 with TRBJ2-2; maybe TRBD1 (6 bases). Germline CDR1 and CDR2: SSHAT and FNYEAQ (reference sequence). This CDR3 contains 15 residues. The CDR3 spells CASSSTGLGTGELFF. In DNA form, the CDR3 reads TGTGCTAGCAGCTCCACAGGGTTAGGCACCGGGGAGCTGTTTTTT.

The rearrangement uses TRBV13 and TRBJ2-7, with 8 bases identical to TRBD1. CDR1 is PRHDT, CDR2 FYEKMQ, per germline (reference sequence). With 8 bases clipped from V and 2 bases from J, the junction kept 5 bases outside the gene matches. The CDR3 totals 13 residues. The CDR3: CASLRTGTYEQYF. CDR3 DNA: TGTGCCAGCTTGCGGACAGGGACCTACGAGCAGTACTTC.

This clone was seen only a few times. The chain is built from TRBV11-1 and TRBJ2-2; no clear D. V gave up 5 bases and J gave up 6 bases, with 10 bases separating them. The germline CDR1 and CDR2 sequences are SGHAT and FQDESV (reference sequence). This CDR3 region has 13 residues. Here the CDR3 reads CASSNGVSGELFF. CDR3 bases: TGTGCCAGCAGCAATGGGGTATCCGGGGAGCTGTTTTTT.

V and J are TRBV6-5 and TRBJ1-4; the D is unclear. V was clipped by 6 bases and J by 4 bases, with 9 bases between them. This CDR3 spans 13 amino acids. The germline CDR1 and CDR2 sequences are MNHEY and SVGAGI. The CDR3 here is CASRNGVNEKLFF. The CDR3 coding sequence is TGTGCCAGCAGGAACGGGGTTAATGAAAAACTGTTTTTT.

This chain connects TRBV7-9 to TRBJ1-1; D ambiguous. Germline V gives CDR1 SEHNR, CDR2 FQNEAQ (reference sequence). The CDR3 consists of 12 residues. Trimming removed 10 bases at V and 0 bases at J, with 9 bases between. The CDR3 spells CATSGVNTEAFF. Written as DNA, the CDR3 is TGTGCCACCTCCGGGGTGAACACTGAAGCTTTCTTT.

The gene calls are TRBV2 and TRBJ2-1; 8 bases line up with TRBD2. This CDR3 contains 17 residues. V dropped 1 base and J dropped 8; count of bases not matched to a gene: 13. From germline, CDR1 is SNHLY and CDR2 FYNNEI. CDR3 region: CASSEEQRTSLRYEQFF. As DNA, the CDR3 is TGTGCCAGCAGTGAAGAACAAAGGACTAGCTTAAGGTATGAGCAGTTCTTC.

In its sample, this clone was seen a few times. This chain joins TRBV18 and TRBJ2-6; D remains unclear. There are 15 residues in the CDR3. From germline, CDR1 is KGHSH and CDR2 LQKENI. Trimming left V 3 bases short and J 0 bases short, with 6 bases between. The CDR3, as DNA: TGTGCCAGCTCACCGGAGCTCTCTGGGGCCAACGTCCTGACTTTC. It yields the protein CASSPELSGANVLTF.

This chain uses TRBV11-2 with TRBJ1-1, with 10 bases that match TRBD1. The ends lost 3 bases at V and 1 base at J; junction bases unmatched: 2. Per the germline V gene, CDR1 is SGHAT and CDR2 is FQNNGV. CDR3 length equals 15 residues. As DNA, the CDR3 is TGTGCCAGCAGCTTCCGACAGGGGGCGAACACTGAAGCTTTCTTT. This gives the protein CASSFRQGANTEAFF.